Reported below is one TCR beta chain. CDR1 and CDR2 from the germline V gene are MNHEY and SMNVEV (reference sequence). V lost 4 bases and J 2 bases, leaving 11 bases between the germline ends. This CDR3 comprises 14 residues. The entry originates in a study of blood T cell repertoires in COVID-19. The overall study: COVID-19 samples collected from the United States, Italy and Spain covered acute and convalescent phases. PBMCs, B-cell-depleted T cells, or T cells were the source of the cDNA or gDNA that made up the material.

Per the original data handling: Amplifying reference gene primers gave estimates of nucleated cell counts. Clones were sequenced by immunoSEQ multiplex PCR, and TCRdb holds only the in-frame ones, with some missing. V and J calls and clone size are given by that table; D and trimming were obtained from the DNA. Of approximately 100,000 clones in the sample, around 85% are singletons; the top ten hold 1.5% to 2%. The TCR was taken from an older woman with active or convalescent COVID-19. Sample: peripheral blood. The chain carries TRBV27 and TRBJ1-2; perhaps TRBD1 as D (5 bases). CDR3 amino acids: CASSWGTGNYGYTF. The CDR3 nucleotides are TGTGCCAGCAGTTGGGGAACAGGAAACTATGGCTACACCTTC.